This TCR beta chain was recovered during a study of CD8+CD57+ T cells in acquired aplastic anemia. In this sample, this clonotype turned up many times. Genomic DNA, serving as template, underwent TCR beta VDJ and CDR3 profiling. TCRdb reprocessed the reads with MiXCR, giving one entry per CDR3 protein. The sample includes 150,000 to 200,000 distinct CDR3 sequences, about 47% of them seen just once. Trimming cost V 2 bases and J 1 base; bases outside gene matches: 2. This CDR3 has 15 residues. The germline gives CDR1 SQVTM, CDR2 ANQGSEA. The rearrangement uses TRBV29-1 and TRBJ2-2; TRBD2 agrees at 9 bases. The receptor was isolated from a human donor in good health. Sequenced sample: sorted CD4+, CD8+, or CD8+CD57+ T cells (not recorded which) from PBMCs. The CDR3 bases are TGCAGCGTTGAATGGCGGGGGGGGAACACCGGGGAGCTGTTTTTT. Translating it yields CSVEWRGGNTGELFF.